Each of the 15 T cell receptor beta chains below was sequenced from the same sample in a study of CD8 T cells in ankylosing spondylitis. TCRdb analysed the 5' RACE reads with MiXCR anew, one entry per CDR3 protein. The table lists roughly 250,000 distinct CDR3 sequences, over 8.5% of them singletons. The specimen sequenced was blood, either unsorted or a sorted T cell fraction (not recorded which). These receptors were collected from a male donor with ankylosing spondylitis or in good health (not recorded which).

In its sample, this clonotype was seen many times. V is TRBV7-2 and J is TRBJ1-5; 8 bases are shared with TRBD1. The CDR3 runs to 16 residues. V was clipped by 3 bases and J by 5 bases; unmatched bases: 9. Germline assignment: CDR1 SGHTA and CDR2 FQGNSA. CDR3 in amino acids: CASSLTGVTTYQPQHF. Written as DNA, the CDR3 is TGTGCCAGCAGCTTGACAGGGGTAACGACGTATCAGCCCCAGCATTTT.

This clonotype was seen at least ten times. The V and J genes are TRBV20-1 and TRBJ2-1; D gene uncertain. Germline V gene data show CDR1 as DFQATT and CDR2 as SNEGSKA (reference sequence). V lost 3 bases and J 2 bases, leaving 8 bases between the germline ends. This CDR3 region has 13 residues. CDR3 sequence reads: CSASGEAYNEQFF. The CDR3 DNA follows: TGCAGTGCTAGTGGGGAAGCCTACAATGAGCAGTTCTTC.

This chain uses TRBV20-1 with TRBJ2-1, with TRBD2 identical over 8 bases. J gave up 7 bases and V 6 bases, and 11 bases lay outside the gene matches. Germline values: CDR1 DFQATT, CDR2 SNEGSKA (reference sequence). The CDR3 is 14 amino acids. CDR3 protein: CSAQPPGLGNEQFF. CDR3 sequence (DNA): TGCAGTGCCCAACCTCCGGGACTAGGGAATGAGCAGTTCTTC.

Ten or more counts support this clonotype. The CDR3 reads CACKTDGSYEQYF. The CDR3, as DNA: TGTGCCTGCAAAACCGACGGAAGCTACGAGCAGTACTTC. The chain joins TRBV30 to TRBJ2-7; D not resolved. Germline CDR1 GTSNPN, CDR2 SVGIG (reference sequence). The CDR3 consists of 13 residues. Trimming removed 6 bases from V and 3 bases from J, with 15 bases in between.

This clonotype was recorded many times. This chain links TRBV4-3 with TRBJ2-5; D perhaps matches TRBD2 (6 bases). Between the trimmed V and J ends, which lost 0 bases and 5 bases, there was a span of 13 bases. Germline assignment: CDR1 LGHNA and CDR2 YSLEER. The CDR3 runs 15 residues. In DNA, the CDR3 is TGCGCCAGCAGCCAAGATCCGAACAGCGGGGAGACCCAGTACTTC. Translated, it gives CASSQDPNSGETQYF.

This clonotype was found many times. V usage is TRBV3-1 and J usage is TRBJ1-5; 7 bases agree with TRBD1. Per the germline V gene, CDR1 is LGHDT and CDR2 is YNNKEL (reference sequence). The CDR3 runs 13 residues. J was trimmed by 11 bases and V by 1 base; bases with no gene match: 5. CDR3 in amino acids: CASSQASGGTQHF. CDR3 in DNA: TGTGCCAGCAGCCAAGCTTCAGGGGGTACCCAGCATTTT. Variable domain in full (rest from reference TRBV3-1 and TRBJ1-5): DTAVSQTPKYLVTQMGNDKSIKCEQNLGHDTMYWYKQDSKKFLKIMFSYNNKELIINETVPNRFSPKSPDKAHLNLHINSLELGDSAVYFCASSQASGGTQHFGDGTRLSIL.

This clonotype was recorded at least ten times. The rearrangement joins TRBV28 to TRBJ2-4; the D is unclear. V dropped 4 bases and J dropped 0 bases, with 10 bases sitting between them. The CDR3 covers 15 residues. Germline-derived CDR1 and CDR2 are MDHEN and SYDVKM. The CDR3 DNA reads as TGTGCCAGCAGTTCGGAATTGCAAGCCAAAAACATTCAGTACTTC. The encoded protein is CASSSELQAKNIQYF.

This clonotype was seen at least ten times. An end of the junction does not agree with germline; a read error may underlie this. V and J are TRBV7-7 and TRBJ2-1; 10 nucleotides agree with TRBD2. CDR1 and CDR2 (germline): SSHAT, FNYEAQ (reference sequence). The CDR3 contains 15 residues. This CDR3 is CASSLTSGSGNEQFF. CDR3 in DNA: TGTGCTAGCAGTCTGACTAGCGGGTCGGGGAATGAGCAGTTCTTC.

This clonotype has a count of ten or more. The chain employs TRBV4-3 and TRBJ2-7; D is unclear. Germline values: CDR1 LGHNA, CDR2 YSLEER. The CDR3 has 13 residues. V was clipped by 2 bases and J by 3 bases, with 8 bases between them. For the CDR3, the DNA is TGCGCCAGCAGCCAAATGAAAGGCTACGAGCAGTACTTC. This codes for CASSQMKGYEQYF.

This clonotype was seen many times. The rearrangement links TRBV12-3 or TRBV12-4 to TRBJ1-1; tentative D call: TRBD1 (5 bases). Trimming took 6 bases from V and 0 from J, leaving 14 bases between them. The CDR3 covers 15 residues. The CDR3 region is CASSPRQYLNTEAFF. The CDR3 DNA reads as TGTGCCAGCAGCCCCCGACAGTACTTGAACACTGAAGCTTTCTTT.

This sequence joins TRBV4-1 and TRBJ1-1; the D is unclear. Germline lookup yields CDR1 MGHRA and CDR2 YSYEKL. CDR3 length: 17 residues. V lost 0 bases to trimming and J lost 3 bases, with 17 bases between them. The CDR3 sequence is CASSQDLVGIGDTEAFF. CDR3 coding DNA: TGCGCCAGCAGCCAAGATCTTGTCGGGATAGGAGACACTGAAGCTTTCTTT.

Points on this clonotype: A much more abundant neighbour one base away suggests this may be a read error. The chain couples TRBV30 to TRBJ2-7; D unclear. The CDR3 totals 13 residues. Germline V gene sequence: CDR1 GTSNPN, CDR2 SVGIG (reference sequence). The CDR3 here is CAWSVGGIYEQCF. The CDR3 DNA sequence: TGTGCCTGGAGTGTAGGTGGCATCTACGAGCAGTGCTTC.

This clonotype has at least ten counts. The gene calls are TRBV10-3 and TRBJ2-7, with TRBD1 as a possible D gene (6 bases). This CDR3 has 13 amino acids. V was clipped by 7 bases and J by 1 base, with 11 bases between them. Germline V gives CDR1 ENHRY, CDR2 SYGVKD. CDR3 DNA sequence: TGTGCCATCAAACAGGACAGTTCCTACGAGCAGTACTTC. Translated: CAIKQDSSYEQYF.

The V and J genes are TRBV12-3 or TRBV12-4 and TRBJ2-7; D ambiguous. CDR3 length: 14 residues. The V end lost 6 bases, the J end lost 1 base, and 13 bases lay between the germline ends. CDR3 nucleotides: TGTGCCAGCAGGGCCGCCGGTGGTTCCTACGAGCAGTACTTC. Translated, it gives CASRAAGGSYEQYF.

This clonotype was recorded a few times. The chain carries TRBV11-1 and TRBJ2-3; D remains unclear. The length of the CDR3 is 18 residues. Trimming removed 2 bases from V and 3 bases from J, with 21 bases in between. CDR1 is SGHAT, CDR2 FQDESV, per germline (reference sequence). The CDR3 loop is CASSLSGTPSYRTDTQYF. DNA for the CDR3: TGTGCCAGCAGCTTATCAGGCACACCCTCCTACCGTACAGATACGCAGTATTTT.